This T cell receptor (beta chain) was identified in a study of blood T cell repertoires in COVID-19. Methods used by the authors: Amplification of reference gene primers was used by the study to estimate nucleated cell counts. The protocol was immunoSEQ multiplex PCR, while the TCRdb copy is restricted to in-frame clones and leaves out a portion. That table is the source of V, J and clone size, and D and trimming were worked out from the DNA. The table includes roughly 56,000 clones, about 88% detected once. The receptor's source is a woman between 55 and 75 years old with COVID-19, enrolled during active disease. The sequenced sample consisted of peripheral blood.

CDR3 protein: CASSQYPMTGGNTGELFF. The CDR3 region has the DNA TGCGCCAGCAGCCAATACCCCATGACAGGTGGCAACACCGGGGAGCTGTTTTTT. The chain has TRBV4-1 and TRBJ2-2; a possible D gene is TRBD1 (6 bases). The CDR3 length is 18 residues. Germline V CDR1 and CDR2: MGHRA, YSYEKL. Trimming pared 2 bases from V and 2 bases from J, leaving 18 bases between.